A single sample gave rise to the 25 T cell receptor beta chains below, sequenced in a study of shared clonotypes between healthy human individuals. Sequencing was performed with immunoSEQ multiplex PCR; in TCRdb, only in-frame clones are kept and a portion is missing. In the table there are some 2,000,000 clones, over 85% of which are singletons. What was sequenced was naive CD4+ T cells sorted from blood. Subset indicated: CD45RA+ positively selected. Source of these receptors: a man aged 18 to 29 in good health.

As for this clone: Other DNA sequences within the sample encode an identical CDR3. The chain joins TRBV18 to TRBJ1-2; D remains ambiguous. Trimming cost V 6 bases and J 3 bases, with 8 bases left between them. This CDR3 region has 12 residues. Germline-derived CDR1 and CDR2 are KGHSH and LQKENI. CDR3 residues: CASSRGDYGYTF. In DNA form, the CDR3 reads TGTGCCAGCTCTCGGGGAGACTATGGCTACACCTTC.

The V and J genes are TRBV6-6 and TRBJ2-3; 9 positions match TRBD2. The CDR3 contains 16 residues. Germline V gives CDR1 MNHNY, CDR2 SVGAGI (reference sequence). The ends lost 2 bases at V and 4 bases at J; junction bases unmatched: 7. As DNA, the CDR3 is TGTGCCAGCAGTTACGGGGTAGCGGGAGAAGCAGATACGCAGTATTTT. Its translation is CASSYGVAGEADTQYF.

For the CDR3, the DNA is TGTGCCAGCTCACCCACAGCTGACAGGGGCGAGACCCAGTACTTC. Encoded protein: CASSPTADRGETQYF. J is TRBJ2-5 and V is TRBV18; TRBD1 matches 8 bases. CDR1 KGHSH and CDR2 LQKENI come from the germline V gene. The ends lost 3 bases at V and 5 bases at J; junction bases unmatched: 8. CDR3 length: 15 residues. The full variable domain, in which reference TRBV18 and TRBJ2-5 provide the parts outside the CDR3, is NAGVMQNPRHLVRRRGQEARLRCSPMKGHSHVYWYRQLPEEGLKFMVYLQKENIIDESGMPKERFSAEFPKEGPSILRIQQVVRGDSAAYFCASSPTADRGETQYFGPGTRLLVL.

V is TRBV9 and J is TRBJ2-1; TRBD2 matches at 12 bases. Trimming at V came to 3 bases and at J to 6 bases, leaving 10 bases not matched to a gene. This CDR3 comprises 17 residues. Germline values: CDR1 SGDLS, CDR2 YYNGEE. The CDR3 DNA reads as TGTGCCAGCAGCGCGACCTCCGGGACTAGCGGGCTCAATGAGCAGTTCTTC. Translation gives CASSATSGTSGLNEQFF. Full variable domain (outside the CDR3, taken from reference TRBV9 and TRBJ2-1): DSGVTQTPKHLITATGQRVTLRCSPRSGDLSVYWYQQSLDQGLQFLIQYYNGEERAKGNILERFSAQQFPDLHSELNLSSLELGDSALYFCASSATSGTSGLNEQFFGPGTRLTVL.

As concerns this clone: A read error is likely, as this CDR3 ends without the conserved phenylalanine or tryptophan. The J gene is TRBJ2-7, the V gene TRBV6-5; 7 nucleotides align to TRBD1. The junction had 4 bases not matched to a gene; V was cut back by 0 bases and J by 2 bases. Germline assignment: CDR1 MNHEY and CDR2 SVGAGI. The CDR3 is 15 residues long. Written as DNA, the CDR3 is TGTGCCAGCAGTTACTCCGACAGGGATACCTACGAGCAGTACCTC. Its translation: CASSYSDRDTYEQYL.

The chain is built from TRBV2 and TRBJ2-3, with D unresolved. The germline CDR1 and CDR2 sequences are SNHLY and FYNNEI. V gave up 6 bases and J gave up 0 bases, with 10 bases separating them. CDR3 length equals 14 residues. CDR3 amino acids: CASSRRASTDTQYF. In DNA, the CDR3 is TGTGCCAGCAGCCGTAGGGCAAGCACAGATACGCAGTATTTT.

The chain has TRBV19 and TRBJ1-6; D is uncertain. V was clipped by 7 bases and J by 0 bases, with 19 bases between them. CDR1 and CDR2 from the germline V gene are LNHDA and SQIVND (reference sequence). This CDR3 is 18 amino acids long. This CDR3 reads CASTSTWKASSYNSPLHF. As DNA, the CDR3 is TGTGCCAGTACCTCTACCTGGAAGGCGAGCTCCTATAATTCACCCCTCCACTTT.

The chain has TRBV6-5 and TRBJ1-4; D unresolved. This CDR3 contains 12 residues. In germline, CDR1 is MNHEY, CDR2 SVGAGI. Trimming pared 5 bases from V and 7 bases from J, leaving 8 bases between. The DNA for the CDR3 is TGTGCCAGCAGTCAATCAGGTGAAAAACTGTTTTTT. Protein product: CASSQSGEKLFF.

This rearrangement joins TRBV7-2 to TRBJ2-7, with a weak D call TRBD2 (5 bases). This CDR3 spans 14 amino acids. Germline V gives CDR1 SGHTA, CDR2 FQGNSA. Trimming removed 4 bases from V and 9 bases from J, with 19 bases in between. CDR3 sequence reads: CASSSRDLTVGQYF. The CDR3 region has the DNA TGTGCCAGCAGCTCCCGGGATCTCACGGTGGGGCAGTACTTC. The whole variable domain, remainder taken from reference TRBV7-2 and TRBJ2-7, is GAGVSQSPSNKVTEKGKDVELRCDPISGHTALYWYRQSLGQGLEFLIYFQGNSAPDKSGLPSDRFSAERTGGSVSTLTIQRTQQEDSAVYLCASSSRDLTVGQYFGPGTRLTVT.

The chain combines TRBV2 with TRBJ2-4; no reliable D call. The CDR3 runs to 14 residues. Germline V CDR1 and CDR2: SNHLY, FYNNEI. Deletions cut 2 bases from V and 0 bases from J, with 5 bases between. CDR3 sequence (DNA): TGTGCCAGCAGTGAATGGATAGCCAAAAACATTCAGTACTTC. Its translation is CASSEWIAKNIQYF.

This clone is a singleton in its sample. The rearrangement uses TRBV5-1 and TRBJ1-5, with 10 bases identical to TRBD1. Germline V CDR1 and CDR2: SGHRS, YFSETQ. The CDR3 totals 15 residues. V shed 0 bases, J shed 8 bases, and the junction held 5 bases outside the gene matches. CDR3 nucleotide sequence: TGCGCCAGCAGCTTGGAAGGACAGGGGGGGGAGCCCCAGCATTTT. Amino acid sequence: CASSLEGQGGEPQHF.

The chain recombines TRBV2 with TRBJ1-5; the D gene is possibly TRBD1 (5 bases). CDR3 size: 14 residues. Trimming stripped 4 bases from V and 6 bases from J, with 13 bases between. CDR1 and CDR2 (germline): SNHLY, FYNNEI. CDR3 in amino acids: CASSAGSQGQPQHF. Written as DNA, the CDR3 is TGTGCCAGCAGTGCCGGCAGCCAGGGTCAGCCCCAGCATTTT.

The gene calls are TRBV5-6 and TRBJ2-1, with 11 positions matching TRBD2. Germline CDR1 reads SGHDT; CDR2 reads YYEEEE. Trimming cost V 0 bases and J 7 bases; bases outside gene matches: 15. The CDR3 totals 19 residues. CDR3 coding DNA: TGTGCCAGCAGCTTGGCACGATTTTACTTGACTAGCGGGACGAATGAGCAGTTCTTC. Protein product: CASSLARFYLTSGTNEQFF.

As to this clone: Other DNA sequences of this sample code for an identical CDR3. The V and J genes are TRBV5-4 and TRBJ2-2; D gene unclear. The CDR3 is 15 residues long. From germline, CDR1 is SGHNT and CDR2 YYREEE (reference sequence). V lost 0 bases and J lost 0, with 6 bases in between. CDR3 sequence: CASSLGLTNTGELFF. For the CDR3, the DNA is TGTGCCAGCAGCTTGGGACTGACGAACACCGGGGAGCTGTTTTTT.

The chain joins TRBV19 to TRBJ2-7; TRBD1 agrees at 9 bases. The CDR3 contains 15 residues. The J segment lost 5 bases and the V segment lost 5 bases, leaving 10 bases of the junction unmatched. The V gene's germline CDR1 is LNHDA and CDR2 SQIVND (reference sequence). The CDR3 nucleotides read TGTGCCAGTAGTCTCGGGACAGGGAGAGGCAACGAGCAGTACTTC. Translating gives CASSLGTGRGNEQYF. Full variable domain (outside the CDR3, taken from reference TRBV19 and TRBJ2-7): DGGITQSPKYLFRKEGQNVTLSCEQNLNHDAMYWYRQDPGQGLRLIYYSQIVNDFQKGDIAEGYSVSREKKESFPLTVTSAQKNPTAFYLCASSLGTGRGNEQYFGPGTRLTVT.

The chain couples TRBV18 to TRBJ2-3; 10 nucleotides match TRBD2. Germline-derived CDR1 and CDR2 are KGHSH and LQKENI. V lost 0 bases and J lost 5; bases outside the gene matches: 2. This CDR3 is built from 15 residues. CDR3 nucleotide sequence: TGTGCCAGCTCACCACCGGGACTAGCGAGAGATACGCAGTATTTT. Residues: CASSPPGLARDTQYF.

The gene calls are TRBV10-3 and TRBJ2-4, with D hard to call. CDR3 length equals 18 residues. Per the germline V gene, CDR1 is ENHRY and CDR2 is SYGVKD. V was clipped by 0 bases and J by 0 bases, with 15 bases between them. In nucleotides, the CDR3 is TGTGCCATCAGTGAGTCCGTTGAGGCCCCCCTAGCCAAAAACATTCAGTACTTC. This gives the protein CAISESVEAPLAKNIQYF.

This CDR3 reads CASSIVTGDTDTQYF. In DNA form, the CDR3 reads TGTGCCAGTAGTATAGTTACAGGGGACACAGATACGCAGTATTTT. This chain uses TRBV19 with TRBJ2-3; 7 nucleotides agree with TRBD1. CDR1 and CDR2 from the germline V gene are LNHDA and SQIVND (reference sequence). The CDR3 contains 15 residues. With 1 base clipped from V and 2 bases from J, the junction kept 3 bases outside the gene matches. Combining the CDR3 with reference TRBV19 and TRBJ2-3 gives the whole variable domain DGGITQSPKYLFRKEGQNVTLSCEQNLNHDAMYWYRQDPGQGLRLIYYSQIVNDFQKGDIAEGYSVSREKKESFPLTVTSAQKNPTAFYLCASSIVTGDTDTQYFGPGTRLTVL.

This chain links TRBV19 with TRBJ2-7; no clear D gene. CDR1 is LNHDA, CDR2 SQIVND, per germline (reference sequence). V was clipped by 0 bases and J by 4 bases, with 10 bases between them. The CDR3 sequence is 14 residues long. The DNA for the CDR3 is TGTGCCAGTAGTATAGAGGCACAGAGTTACGAGCAGTACTTC. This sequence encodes CASSIEAQSYEQYF. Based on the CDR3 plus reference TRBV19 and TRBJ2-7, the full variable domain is DGGITQSPKYLFRKEGQNVTLSCEQNLNHDAMYWYRQDPGQGLRLIYYSQIVNDFQKGDIAEGYSVSREKKESFPLTVTSAQKNPTAFYLCASSIEAQSYEQYFGPGTRLTVT.

The CDR3 DNA reads as TGTGCCAGCAGCTTGTACGGACAGCCCTACGAGCAGTACTTC. It is translated as CASSLYGQPYEQYF. The V gene is TRBV5-4, the J gene TRBJ2-7, with D possibly matching TRBD1 (6 bases). This CDR3 is built from 14 residues. The V end lost 1 base, the J end lost 2 bases, and 10 bases lay between the germline ends. The germline V gene has CDR1 SGHNT and CDR2 YYREEE (reference sequence).

This chain's CDR3 is CASSLMGDGYTF. As DNA, the CDR3 is TGTGCCAGCAGCTTAATGGGTGATGGCTACACCTTC. V usage is TRBV7-2 and J usage is TRBJ1-2; D ambiguous. Germline lookup yields CDR1 SGHTA and CDR2 FQGNSA. V lost 2 bases to trimming and J lost 6 bases, with 7 bases between them. This CDR3 region has 12 residues.

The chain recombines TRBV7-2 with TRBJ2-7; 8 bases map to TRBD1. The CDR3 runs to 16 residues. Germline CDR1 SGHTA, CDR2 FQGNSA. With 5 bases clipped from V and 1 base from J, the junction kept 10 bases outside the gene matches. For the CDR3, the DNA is TGTGCCAGCAGCACTGGACAGGGATCCCTTTCCTACGAGCAGTACTTC. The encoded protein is CASSTGQGSLSYEQYF.

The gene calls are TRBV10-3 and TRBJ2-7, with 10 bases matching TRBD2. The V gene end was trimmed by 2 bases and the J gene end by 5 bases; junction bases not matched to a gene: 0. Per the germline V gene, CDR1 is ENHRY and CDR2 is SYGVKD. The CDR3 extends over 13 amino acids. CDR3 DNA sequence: TGTGCCATCAGTGAGGGGACTAGCGACGAGCAGTACTTC. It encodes CAISEGTSDEQYF.

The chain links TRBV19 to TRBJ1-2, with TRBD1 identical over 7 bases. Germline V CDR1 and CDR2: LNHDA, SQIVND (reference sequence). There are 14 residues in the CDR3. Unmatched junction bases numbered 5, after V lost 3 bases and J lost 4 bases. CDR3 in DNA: TGTGCCAGTAGTATTGGGACAGCACTCTATGGCTACACCTTC. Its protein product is CASSIGTALYGYTF.

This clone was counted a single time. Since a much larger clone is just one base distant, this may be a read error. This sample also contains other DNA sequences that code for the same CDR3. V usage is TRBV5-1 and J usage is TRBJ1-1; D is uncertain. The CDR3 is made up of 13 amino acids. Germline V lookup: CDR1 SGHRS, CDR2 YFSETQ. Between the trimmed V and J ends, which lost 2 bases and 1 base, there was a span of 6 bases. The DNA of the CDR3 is TGCGCCAGCAGCTTCGTGGGGAACACTGAAGCTTTCTTT. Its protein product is CASSFVGNTEAFF.